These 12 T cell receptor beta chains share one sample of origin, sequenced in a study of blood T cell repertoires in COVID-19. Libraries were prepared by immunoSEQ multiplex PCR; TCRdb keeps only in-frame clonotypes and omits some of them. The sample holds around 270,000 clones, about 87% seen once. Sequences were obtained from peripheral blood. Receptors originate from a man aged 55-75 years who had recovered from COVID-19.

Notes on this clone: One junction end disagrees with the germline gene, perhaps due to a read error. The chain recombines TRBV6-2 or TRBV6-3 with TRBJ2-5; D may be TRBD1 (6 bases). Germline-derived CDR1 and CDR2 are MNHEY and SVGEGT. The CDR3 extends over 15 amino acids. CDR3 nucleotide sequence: TGTGCCAGCGGTTACGGGCAGGGGATAGGAGAGACCCAGTACTTC. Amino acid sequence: CASGYGQGIGETQYF.

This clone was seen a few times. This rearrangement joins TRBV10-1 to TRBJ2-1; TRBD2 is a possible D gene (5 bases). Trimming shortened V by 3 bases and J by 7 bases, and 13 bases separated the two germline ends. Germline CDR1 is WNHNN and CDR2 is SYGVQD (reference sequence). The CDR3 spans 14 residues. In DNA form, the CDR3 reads TGCGCCAGCAGTGACACGGGGTTCAGGAATGAGCAGTTCTTC. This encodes CASSDTGFRNEQFF.

DNA of the CDR3: TGTGCCAGCTCACCATCCCGAGCGGGGTTGGACGAGCAGTACTTC. Residues: CASSPSRAGLDEQYF. The chain joins TRBV18 to TRBJ2-7; 7 bases align to TRBD2. CDR1 and CDR2 (germline): KGHSH, LQKENI. The CDR3 extends over 15 amino acids. The junction had 9 bases not matched to a gene; V was cut back by 2 bases and J by 5 bases.

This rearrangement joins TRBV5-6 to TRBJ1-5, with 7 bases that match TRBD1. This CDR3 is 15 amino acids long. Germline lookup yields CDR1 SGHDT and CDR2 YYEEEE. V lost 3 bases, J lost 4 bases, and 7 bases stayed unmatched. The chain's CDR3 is CASSSWTGVNQPQHF. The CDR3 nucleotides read TGTGCCAGCAGCTCGTGGACAGGCGTAAATCAGCCCCAGCATTTT.

The CDR3, as DNA: TGTGCCTGGAGTTTTTCGAAGCGGGGTGGAGATGAGCAGTTCTTC. It translates to CAWSFSKRGGDEQFF. V gene TRBV30 combines with J gene TRBJ2-1; 7 nucleotides match TRBD2. From germline, CDR1 is GTSNPN and CDR2 SVGIG (reference sequence). The CDR3 covers 15 residues. Unmatched junction bases numbered 12, after V lost 2 bases and J lost 8 bases.

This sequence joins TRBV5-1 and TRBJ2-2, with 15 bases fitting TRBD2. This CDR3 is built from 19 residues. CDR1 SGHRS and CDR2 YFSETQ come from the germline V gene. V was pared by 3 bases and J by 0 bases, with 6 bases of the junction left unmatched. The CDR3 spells CASSWGLAGGRANTGELFF. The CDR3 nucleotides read TGCGCCAGCAGCTGGGGACTAGCGGGGGGACGAGCGAACACCGGGGAGCTGTTTTTT.

The CDR3 is CASRDRPNYGYTF. In DNA form, the CDR3 reads TGTGCCAGCAGGGACAGGCCTAACTATGGCTACACCTTC. The rearrangement links TRBV2 to TRBJ1-2; 7 nucleotides line up with TRBD1. The junction had 1 base not matched to a gene; V was cut back by 6 bases and J by 0 bases. CDR1 and CDR2 (germline): SNHLY, FYNNEI. The CDR3 runs 13 residues.

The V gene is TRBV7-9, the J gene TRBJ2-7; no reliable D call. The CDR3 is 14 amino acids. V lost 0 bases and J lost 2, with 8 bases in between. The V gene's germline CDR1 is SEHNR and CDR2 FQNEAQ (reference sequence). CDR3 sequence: CASSLASPAYEQYF. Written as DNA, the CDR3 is TGTGCCAGCAGCTTAGCTAGTCCTGCCTACGAGCAGTACTTC.

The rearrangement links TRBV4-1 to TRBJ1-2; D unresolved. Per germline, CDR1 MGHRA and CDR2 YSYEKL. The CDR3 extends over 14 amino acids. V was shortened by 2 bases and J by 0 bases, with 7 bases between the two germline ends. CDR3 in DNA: TGCGCCAGCAGCCAAAACAAAGCTAACTATGGCTACACCTTC. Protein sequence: CASSQNKANYGYTF.

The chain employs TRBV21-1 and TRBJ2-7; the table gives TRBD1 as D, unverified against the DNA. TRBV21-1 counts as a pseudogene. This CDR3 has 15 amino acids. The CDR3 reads CASSNPGQGRDEQYF. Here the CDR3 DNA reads TGTGCCAGCAGCAACCCGGGACAGGGGAGGGACGAGCAGTACTTC.

CDR3 protein: CASSPFWGQGGNSPLHF. The CDR3 nucleotides are TGTGCCAGCAGCCCATTCTGGGGACAGGGGGGGAATTCACCCCTCCACTTT. The chain couples TRBV11-2 to TRBJ1-6; TRBD1 aligns across 11 bases. V gave up 5 bases and J gave up 7 bases; unmatched junction bases: 10. The CDR3 totals 17 residues. In germline, CDR1 is SGHAT, CDR2 FQNNGV.

The CDR3 spells CASSLDRSLTGNTIYF. The CDR3 bases are TGTGCCAGCAGCTTAGATCGGAGCTTAACTGGAAACACCATATATTTT. This sequence joins TRBV11-2 and TRBJ1-3; D is undetermined. Trimming cost V 0 bases and J 2 bases, with 11 bases left between them. This CDR3 spans 16 amino acids. Germline lookup yields CDR1 SGHAT and CDR2 FQNNGV.